Listed below are T cell receptor beta chains from one sample, sequenced in a study of blood T cell repertoires in COVID-19. Profiled with immunoSEQ multiplex PCR; TCRdb holds only in-frame clones, not every one. This table has some 250,000 clones, 65% to 85% appearing once. Sample: peripheral blood. Receptor source: a middle-aged man with active or convalescent COVID-19. Both conserved end residues are part of each CDR3. A D gene is named only where the DNA matches it firmly. Where a row states a size, it is once, few, many or the class of an expanded clone; other rows omit it.

cdr3_aa: CASSGRGQGQFF; cdr3_nt: TGTGCCAGCAGCGGCCGGGGACAGGGGCAGTTCTTC; j_call: TRBJ2-1; v_call: TRBV3-1/TRBV3-2; clone_size: .; d_call: TRBD1
cdr3_aa: CASSPPWGSGGLYNEQFF; cdr3_nt: TGTGCCAGCAGTCCGCCGTGGGGTAGCGGGGGACTTTACAATGAGCAGTTCTTC; j_call: TRBJ2-1; v_call: TRBV6-6; clone_size: .; d_call: TRBD2
cdr3_aa: CASSLAAGPTEAFF; cdr3_nt: TGCGCCAGCAGCTTGGCGGCGGGCCCAACTGAAGCTTTCTTT; j_call: TRBJ1-1; v_call: TRBV5-1; clone_size: .; d_call: .
cdr3_aa: CASTDLQGSTEAFF; cdr3_nt: TGTGCCAGCACCGACCTACAGGGTTCCACTGAAGCTTTCTTT; j_call: TRBJ1-1; v_call: TRBV7-3; clone_size: .; d_call: .
cdr3_aa: CASSLSSNEQFF; cdr3_nt: TGTGCCAGCAGCTTATCCAGCAATGAGCAGTTCTTC; j_call: TRBJ2-1; v_call: TRBV7-9; clone_size: few; d_call: .
cdr3_aa: CASSLETIGHGYTF; cdr3_nt: TGTGCCAGCAGCTTAGAGACAATCGGCCATGGCTACACCTTC; j_call: TRBJ1-2; v_call: TRBV7-2; clone_size: .; d_call: .
cdr3_aa: CAWSKSSGTTDTQYF; cdr3_nt: TGTGCCTGGAGTAAGTCTAGCGGAACCACAGATACGCAGTATTTT; j_call: TRBJ2-3; v_call: TRBV30; clone_size: .; d_call: TRBD2
cdr3_aa: CAWSRAGMGEQYF; cdr3_nt: TGTGCCTGGAGTCGGGCAGGGATGGGCGAGCAGTACTTC; j_call: TRBJ2-7; v_call: TRBV30; clone_size: .; d_call: .
cdr3_aa: CASSPRTGTETQYF; cdr3_nt: TGTGCCAGCAGTCCCAGGACAGGGACAGAGACCCAGTACTTC; j_call: TRBJ2-5; v_call: TRBV6-2/TRBV6-3; clone_size: .; d_call: TRBD1
cdr3_aa: CASSPTTDMALEQYF; cdr3_nt: TGTGCCAGCAGCCCCACAACGGACATGGCCTTAGAGCAGTACTTC; j_call: TRBJ2-7; v_call: TRBV6-6; clone_size: .; d_call: .
cdr3_aa: CASTANGEQYF; cdr3_nt: TGTGCCAGCACCGCGAACGGCGAGCAGTACTTC; j_call: TRBJ2-7; v_call: TRBV9; clone_size: .; d_call: .
cdr3_aa: CASSATGGSSGELFF; cdr3_nt: TGTGCCAGCAGCGCAACAGGGGGCTCTTCCGGGGAGCTGTTTTTT; j_call: TRBJ2-2; v_call: TRBV9; clone_size: .; d_call: TRBD1
cdr3_aa: CASSLEQSYNSPLHF; cdr3_nt: TGTGCCAGCAGCTTAGAACAGTCCTATAATTCACCCCTCCACTTT; j_call: TRBJ1-6; v_call: TRBV7-8; clone_size: .; d_call: .
cdr3_aa: CASSESTSGGEITQYF; cdr3_nt: TGCGCCAGCAGTGAGTCTACTAGCGGGGGGGAGATAACGCAGTATTTT; j_call: TRBJ2-3; v_call: TRBV10-2; clone_size: many; d_call: TRBD2
cdr3_aa: CASSRVGGRLAGGNEQYF; cdr3_nt: TGTGCCAGCAGCCGGGTGGGGGGGCGACTAGCGGGAGGTAACGAGCAGTACTTC; j_call: TRBJ2-7; v_call: TRBV7-2; clone_size: .; d_call: TRBD2
cdr3_aa: CASRSSYEQYF; cdr3_nt: TGTGCCAGCAGGAGCTCCTACGAGCAGTACTTC; j_call: TRBJ2-7; v_call: TRBV10-3; clone_size: .; d_call: .
cdr3_aa: CASSPNLGTSGTGELFF; cdr3_nt: TGTGCCAGCAGTCCCAATCTAGGGACTAGCGGAACCGGGGAGCTGTTTTTT; j_call: TRBJ2-2; v_call: TRBV3-1/TRBV3-2; clone_size: .; d_call: TRBD2
cdr3_aa: CASSLGAGPGNTIYF; cdr3_nt: TGTGCCAGCAGCTTAGGGGCAGGGCCTGGAAACACCATATATTTT; j_call: TRBJ1-3; v_call: TRBV11-2; clone_size: .; d_call: .
cdr3_aa: CASSLFGQGIMNTEAFF; cdr3_nt: TGCGCCAGCAGCTTGTTCGGCCAGGGGATTATGAACACTGAAGCTTTCTTT; j_call: TRBJ1-1; v_call: TRBV5-1; clone_size: .; d_call: .
cdr3_aa: CAKSRGTGNQETQYF; cdr3_nt: TGTGCCAAAAGTCGGGGGACAGGGAACCAAGAGACCCAGTACTTC; j_call: TRBJ2-5; v_call: TRBV21-1; clone_size: once; d_call: .
cdr3_aa: CASSFGSGGRDTQYF; cdr3_nt: TGTGCCAGCAGCTTTGGTAGCGGGGGTAGAGATACGCAGTATTTT; j_call: TRBJ2-3; v_call: TRBV5-4; clone_size: .; d_call: TRBD2
cdr3_aa: CATSDFRVIGTSGSSSTDTQYF; cdr3_nt: TGTGCCACCAGTGATTTTCGGGTTATAGGGACTAGCGGGAGTTCTAGCACAGATACGCAGTATTTT; j_call: TRBJ2-3; v_call: TRBV24-1; clone_size: .; d_call: TRBD2
cdr3_aa: CASSLRGGDADTQYF; cdr3_nt: TGCGCCAGCAGCTTGCGGGGAGGTGATGCAGATACGCAGTATTTT; j_call: TRBJ2-3; v_call: TRBV5-1; clone_size: .; d_call: .
cdr3_aa: CASSYGGSGYGYTF; cdr3_nt: TGTGCCAGCAGTTACGGCGGGTCGGGCTATGGCTACACCTTC; j_call: TRBJ1-2; v_call: TRBV6-5; clone_size: few; d_call: .
cdr3_aa: CATSRDQMNTEAFF; cdr3_nt: TGTGCCACCAGCAGAGACCAGATGAACACTGAAGCTTTCTTT; j_call: TRBJ1-1; v_call: TRBV15; clone_size: few; d_call: .
cdr3_aa: CASSLAAGANYGYTF; cdr3_nt: TGTGCCAGCAGCTTAGCTGCAGGGGCAAACTATGGCTACACCTTC; j_call: TRBJ1-2; v_call: TRBV7-8; clone_size: once; d_call: .
cdr3_aa: CASSLDFVVDRVAGYTF; cdr3_nt: TGTGCCAGCAGCTTAGATTTCGTAGTGGACAGGGTGGCTGGCTACACCTTC; j_call: TRBJ1-2; v_call: TRBV11-2; clone_size: .; d_call: TRBD1
cdr3_aa: CASSPGQAGNTIYF; cdr3_nt: TGCGCCAGCAGCCCCGGACAAGCTGGAAACACCATATATTTT; j_call: TRBJ1-3; v_call: TRBV5-1; clone_size: few; d_call: .
cdr3_aa: CASSLPWTVYGYTF; cdr3_nt: TGTGCCAGCAGTCTACCCTGGACAGTTTATGGCTACACCTTC; j_call: TRBJ1-2; v_call: TRBV28; clone_size: .; d_call: .
cdr3_aa: CASMSPTYNEQFF; cdr3_nt: TGTGCCAGCATGTCCCCCACCTACAATGAGCAGTTCTTC; j_call: TRBJ2-1; v_call: TRBV28; clone_size: .; d_call: .
cdr3_aa: CAISRQGESYTF; cdr3_nt: TGTGCCATCAGCCGACAGGGAGAGAGCTACACCTTC; j_call: TRBJ1-2; v_call: TRBV10-3; clone_size: .; d_call: TRBD1
cdr3_aa: CASSKGLAGGDEQYF; cdr3_nt: TGTGCCAGTAGTAAGGGACTAGCGGGAGGCGACGAGCAGTACTTC; j_call: TRBJ2-7; v_call: TRBV19; clone_size: .; d_call: TRBD2
cdr3_aa: CATVGLAGTYEQYF; cdr3_nt: TGTGCCACCGTGGGACTAGCGGGAACCTACGAGCAGTACTTC; j_call: TRBJ2-7; v_call: TRBV10-3; clone_size: .; d_call: TRBD2
cdr3_aa: CAWSVRVRDGYTF; cdr3_nt: TGTGCCTGGAGTGTCAGGGTACGAGATGGCTACACCTTC; j_call: TRBJ1-2; v_call: TRBV30; clone_size: few; d_call: .
cdr3_aa: CASSLQGVNEKLFF; cdr3_nt: TGTGCCAGCAGTCTACAGGGAGTTAATGAAAAACTGTTTTTT; j_call: TRBJ1-4; v_call: TRBV2; clone_size: many; d_call: .
cdr3_aa: CASSLAGQYQETQYF; cdr3_nt: TGTGCCAGCAGCTTAGCGGGACAGTACCAAGAGACCCAGTACTTC; j_call: TRBJ2-5; v_call: TRBV7-9; clone_size: .; d_call: TRBD1
cdr3_aa: CASSEGLNEKLFF; cdr3_nt: TGCGCCAGCAGCGAGGGGCTTAATGAAAAACTGTTTTTT; j_call: TRBJ1-4; v_call: TRBV10-1; clone_size: .; d_call: .
cdr3_aa: CASRDRIQSYEQYF; cdr3_nt: TGTGCCAGCAGGGACAGGATCCAGAGCTACGAGCAGTACTTC; j_call: TRBJ2-7; v_call: TRBV6-1; clone_size: .; d_call: TRBD1
cdr3_aa: CASSARGAGPNEQFF; cdr3_nt: TGTGCCAGCAGTGCACGGGGGGCCGGCCCCAATGAGCAGTTCTTC; j_call: TRBJ2-1; v_call: TRBV28; clone_size: .; d_call: .
cdr3_aa: CASSPTSGGSPFNEQFF; cdr3_nt: TGTGCCAGCAGCCCTACTAGCGGGGGGTCCCCTTTTAATGAGCAGTTCTTC; j_call: TRBJ2-1; v_call: TRBV7-3; clone_size: .; d_call: TRBD2
cdr3_aa: CASTLGTGEQQFF; cdr3_nt: TGTGCCAGCACCCTCGGGACAGGGGAACAGCAGTTCTTC; j_call: TRBJ2-1; v_call: TRBV12-3/TRBV12-4; clone_size: few; d_call: TRBD1
cdr3_aa: CASSQAGRLARNEQFF; cdr3_nt: TGTGCCAGCTCACAAGCAGGGAGGCTAGCGCGTAATGAGCAGTTCTTC; j_call: TRBJ2-1; v_call: TRBV18; clone_size: .; d_call: .
cdr3_aa: CASNRDRTETQYF; cdr3_nt: TGTGCCAGTAATCGGGACAGGACAGAGACCCAGTACTTC; j_call: TRBJ2-5; v_call: TRBV19; clone_size: .; d_call: TRBD1
cdr3_aa: CASSFGLAGGPYNEQFF; cdr3_nt: TGCGCCAGCAGCTTTGGACTAGCGGGAGGGCCTTACAATGAGCAGTTCTTC; j_call: TRBJ2-1; v_call: TRBV5-1; clone_size: .; d_call: TRBD2
cdr3_aa: CAISDLWTGSTEAFF; cdr3_nt: TGTGCCATCAGTGACCTTTGGACAGGGAGCACTGAAGCTTTCTTT; j_call: TRBJ1-1; v_call: TRBV10-3; clone_size: .; d_call: TRBD1
cdr3_aa: CASSPTENQPQHF; cdr3_nt: TGTGCCAGCAGCCCTACAGAGAATCAGCCCCAGCATTTT; j_call: TRBJ1-5; v_call: TRBV9; clone_size: .; d_call: .
cdr3_aa: CASSQDTPTAQFF; cdr3_nt: TGTGCCAGCAGCCAAGATACCCCGACTGCGCAGTTCTTC; j_call: TRBJ2-1; v_call: TRBV3-1/TRBV3-2; clone_size: .; d_call: .
cdr3_aa: CASSLAVGAYEQYF; cdr3_nt: TGTGCCAGCAGCTTGGCGGTGGGGGCGTACGAGCAGTACTTC; j_call: TRBJ2-7; v_call: TRBV5-8; clone_size: .; d_call: .
cdr3_aa: CASSPPQGTNGKNIQYF; cdr3_nt: TGTGCCAGCAGTCCCCCCCAGGGTACTAATGGCAAAAACATTCAGTACTTC; j_call: TRBJ2-4; v_call: TRBV27; clone_size: .; d_call: .
cdr3_aa: CASSFLGQGSTEAFF; cdr3_nt: TGTGCCAGCAGCTTCCTGGGACAGGGAAGCACTGAAGCTTTCTTT; j_call: TRBJ1-1; v_call: TRBV7-2; clone_size: .; d_call: TRBD1
cdr3_aa: CASSPQADNTEAFF; cdr3_nt: TGCGCCAGCAGCCCCCAGGCTGATAACACTGAAGCTTTCTTT; j_call: TRBJ1-1; v_call: TRBV5-1; clone_size: .; d_call: .
cdr3_aa: CASSSRLAAISYEQYF; cdr3_nt: TGTGCCAGCAGCTCACGACTAGCGGCTATCTCCTACGAGCAGTACTTC; j_call: TRBJ2-7; v_call: TRBV3-1/TRBV3-2; clone_size: .; d_call: TRBD2
cdr3_aa: CASSPGTSGRNEQFF; cdr3_nt: TGTGCCAGCAGCCCTGGGACTAGCGGGAGGAATGAGCAGTTCTTC; j_call: TRBJ2-1; v_call: TRBV27; clone_size: .; d_call: TRBD2